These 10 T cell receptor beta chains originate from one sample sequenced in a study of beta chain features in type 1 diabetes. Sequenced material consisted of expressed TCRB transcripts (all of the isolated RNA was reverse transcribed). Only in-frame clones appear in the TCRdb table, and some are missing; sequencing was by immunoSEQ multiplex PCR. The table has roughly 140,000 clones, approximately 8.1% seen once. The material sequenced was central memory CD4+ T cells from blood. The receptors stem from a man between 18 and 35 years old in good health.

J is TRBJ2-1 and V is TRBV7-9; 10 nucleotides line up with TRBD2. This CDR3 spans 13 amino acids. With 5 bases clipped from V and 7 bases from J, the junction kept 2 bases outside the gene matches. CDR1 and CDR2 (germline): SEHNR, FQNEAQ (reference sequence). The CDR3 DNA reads TGTGCCAGCAGCCAAGCGGGGGGGAATGAGCAGTTCTTC. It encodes CASSQAGGNEQFF. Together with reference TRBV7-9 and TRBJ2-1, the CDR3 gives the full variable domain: DTGVSQNPRHKITKRGQNVTFRCDPISEHNRLYWYRQTLGQGPEFLTYFQNEAQLEKSRLLSDRFSAERPKGSFSTLEIQRTEQGDSAMYLCASSQAGGNEQFFGPGTRLTVL.

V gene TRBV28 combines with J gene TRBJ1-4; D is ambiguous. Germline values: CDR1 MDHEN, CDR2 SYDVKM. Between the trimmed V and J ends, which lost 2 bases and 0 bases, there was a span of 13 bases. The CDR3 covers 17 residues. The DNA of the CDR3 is TGTGCCAGCAGTTTAATCCCCGCCATAGCAACTAATGAAAAACTGTTTTTT. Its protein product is CASSLIPAIATNEKLFF. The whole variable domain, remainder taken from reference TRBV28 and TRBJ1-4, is DVKVTQSSRYLVKRTGEKVFLECVQDMDHENMFWYRQDPGLGLRLIYFSYDVKMKEKGDIPEGYSVSREKKERFSLILESASTNQTSMYLCASSLIPAIATNEKLFFGSGTQLSVL.

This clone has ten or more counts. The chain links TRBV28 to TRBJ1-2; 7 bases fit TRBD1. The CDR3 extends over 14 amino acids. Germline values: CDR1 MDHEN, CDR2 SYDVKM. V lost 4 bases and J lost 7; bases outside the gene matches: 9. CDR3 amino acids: CASSSGHRGSGYTF. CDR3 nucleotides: TGTGCCAGCAGTTCAGGCCACAGGGGATCTGGCTACACCTTC.

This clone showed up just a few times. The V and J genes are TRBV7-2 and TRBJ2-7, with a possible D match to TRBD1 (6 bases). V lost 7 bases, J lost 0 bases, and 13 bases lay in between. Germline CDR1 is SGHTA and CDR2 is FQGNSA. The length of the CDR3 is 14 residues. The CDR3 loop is CASTPDRYSYEQYF. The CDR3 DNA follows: TGTGCCAGCACCCCCGACAGGTACTCCTACGAGCAGTACTTC.

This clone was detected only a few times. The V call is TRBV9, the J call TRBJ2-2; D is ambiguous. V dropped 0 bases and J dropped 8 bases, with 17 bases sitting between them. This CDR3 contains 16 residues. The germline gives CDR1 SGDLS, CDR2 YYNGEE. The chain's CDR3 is CASSVDTRGSRGELFF. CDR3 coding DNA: TGTGCCAGCAGCGTAGATACACGTGGATCCAGGGGGGAGCTGTTTTTT.

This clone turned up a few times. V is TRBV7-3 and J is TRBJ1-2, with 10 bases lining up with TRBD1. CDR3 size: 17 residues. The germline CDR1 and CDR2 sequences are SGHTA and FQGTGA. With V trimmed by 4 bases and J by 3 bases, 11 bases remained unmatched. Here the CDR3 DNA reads TGTGCCAGCAGCTCGACCCCGGGACAGGGGATTGACTATGGCTACACCTTC. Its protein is CASSSTPGQGIDYGYTF. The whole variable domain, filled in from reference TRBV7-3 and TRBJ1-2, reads GAGVSQTPSNKVTEKGKYVELRCDPISGHTALYWYRQSLGQGPEFLIYFQGTGAADDSGLPNDRFFAVRPEGSVSTLKIQRTERGDSAVYLCASSSTPGQGIDYGYTFGSGTRLTVV.

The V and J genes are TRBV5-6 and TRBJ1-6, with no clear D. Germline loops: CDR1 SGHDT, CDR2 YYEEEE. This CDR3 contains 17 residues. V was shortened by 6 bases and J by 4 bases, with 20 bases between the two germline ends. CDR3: CASTRAATTEYNSPLHF. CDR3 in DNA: TGTGCCAGCACCCGTGCGGCGACTACAGAATATAATTCACCCCTCCACTTT. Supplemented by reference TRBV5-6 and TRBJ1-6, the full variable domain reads DAGVTQSPTHLIKTRGQQVTLRCSPKSGHDTVSWYQQALGQGPQFIFQYYEEEERQRGNFPDRFSGHQFPNYSSELNVNALLLGDSALYLCASTRAATTEYNSPLHFGNGTRLTVT.

The CDR3 reads CAWSLEYAGSGANVLTF. For the CDR3, the DNA is TGTGCCTGGAGTCTAGAGTACGCGGGCTCTGGGGCCAACGTCCTGACTTTC. The chain employs TRBV30 and TRBJ2-6, with D possibly matching TRBD2 (5 bases). With 2 bases removed from V and 0 bases from J, the gap between germline ends came to 14 bases. The CDR3 is 17 residues long. Per the germline V gene, CDR1 is GTSNPN and CDR2 is SVGIG (reference sequence).

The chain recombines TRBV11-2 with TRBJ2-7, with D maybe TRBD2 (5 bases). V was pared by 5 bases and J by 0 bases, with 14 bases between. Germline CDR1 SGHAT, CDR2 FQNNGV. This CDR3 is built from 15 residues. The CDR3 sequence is CASSLNVGSSYEQYF. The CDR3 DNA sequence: TGTGCCAGCAGCCTAAACGTTGGGAGCTCCTACGAGCAGTACTTC.

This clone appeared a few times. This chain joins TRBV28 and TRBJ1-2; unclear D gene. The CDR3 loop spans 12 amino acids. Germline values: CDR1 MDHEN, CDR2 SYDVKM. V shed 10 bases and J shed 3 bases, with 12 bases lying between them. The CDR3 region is CATQLPHYGYTF. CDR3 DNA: TGTGCCACCCAACTACCCCACTATGGCTACACCTTC.